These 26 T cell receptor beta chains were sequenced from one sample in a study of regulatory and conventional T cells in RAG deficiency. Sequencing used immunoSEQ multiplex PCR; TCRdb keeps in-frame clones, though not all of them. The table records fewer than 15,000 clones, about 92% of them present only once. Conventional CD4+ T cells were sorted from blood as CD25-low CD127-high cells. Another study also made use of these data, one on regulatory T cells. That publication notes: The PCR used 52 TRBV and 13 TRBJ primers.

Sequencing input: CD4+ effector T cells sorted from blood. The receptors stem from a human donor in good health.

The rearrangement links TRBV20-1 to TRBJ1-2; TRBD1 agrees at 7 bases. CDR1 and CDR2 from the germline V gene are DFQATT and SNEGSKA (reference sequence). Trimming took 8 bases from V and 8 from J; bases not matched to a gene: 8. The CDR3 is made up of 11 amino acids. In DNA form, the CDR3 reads TGCAGTAAGACAGGGTCGAGGGGCTACACCTTC. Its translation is CSKTGSRGYTF.

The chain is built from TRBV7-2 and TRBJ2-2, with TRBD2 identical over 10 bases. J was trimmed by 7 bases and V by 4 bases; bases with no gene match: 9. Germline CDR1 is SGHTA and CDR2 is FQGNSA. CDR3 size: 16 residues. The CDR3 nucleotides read TGTGCCAGCAGCTCCCACAAGCGGGGGGGCATCGGGGAGCTGTTTTTT. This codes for CASSSHKRGGIGELFF. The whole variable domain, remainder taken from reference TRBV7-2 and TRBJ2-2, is GAGVSQSPSNKVTEKGKDVELRCDPISGHTALYWYRQSLGQGLEFLIYFQGNSAPDKSGLPSDRFSAERTGGSVSTLTIQRTQQEDSAVYLCASSSHKRGGIGELFFGEGSRLTVL.

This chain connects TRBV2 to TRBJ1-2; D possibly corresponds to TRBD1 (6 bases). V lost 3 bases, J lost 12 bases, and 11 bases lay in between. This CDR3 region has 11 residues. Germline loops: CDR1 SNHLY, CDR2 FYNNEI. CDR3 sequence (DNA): TGTGCCAGCAGTGAGCCTGGGGGCCACACCTTC. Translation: CASSEPGGHTF.

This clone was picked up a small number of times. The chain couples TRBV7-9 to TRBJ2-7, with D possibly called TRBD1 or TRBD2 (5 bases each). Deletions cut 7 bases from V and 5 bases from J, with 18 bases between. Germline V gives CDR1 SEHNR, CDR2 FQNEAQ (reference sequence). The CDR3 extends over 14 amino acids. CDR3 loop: CASIPGDLLHEQYF. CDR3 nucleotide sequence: TGTGCCAGCATCCCCGGGGACCTACTCCACGAGCAGTACTTC.

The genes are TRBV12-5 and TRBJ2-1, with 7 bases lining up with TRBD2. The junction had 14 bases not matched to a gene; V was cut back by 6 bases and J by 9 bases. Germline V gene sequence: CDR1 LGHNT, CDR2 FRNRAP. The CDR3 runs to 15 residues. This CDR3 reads CASGRRTTPGGEQFF. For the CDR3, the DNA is TGTGCTAGTGGCCGCCGGACTACCCCGGGGGGTGAGCAGTTCTTC.

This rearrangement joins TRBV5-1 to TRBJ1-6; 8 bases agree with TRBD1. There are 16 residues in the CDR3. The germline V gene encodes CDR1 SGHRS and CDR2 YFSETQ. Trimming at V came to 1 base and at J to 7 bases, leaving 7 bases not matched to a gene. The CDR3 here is CASSLLDRQGNSPLHF. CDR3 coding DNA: TGCGCCAGCAGCTTGCTCGACAGACAGGGGAATTCACCCCTCCACTTT.

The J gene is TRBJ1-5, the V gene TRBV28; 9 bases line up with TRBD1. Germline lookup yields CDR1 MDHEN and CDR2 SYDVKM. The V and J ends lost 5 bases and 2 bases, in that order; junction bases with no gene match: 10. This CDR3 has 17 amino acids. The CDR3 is CASSRGQGGSGNQPQHF. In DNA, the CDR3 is TGTGCCAGCAGTCGGGGACAGGGAGGCTCGGGCAATCAGCCCCAGCATTTT.

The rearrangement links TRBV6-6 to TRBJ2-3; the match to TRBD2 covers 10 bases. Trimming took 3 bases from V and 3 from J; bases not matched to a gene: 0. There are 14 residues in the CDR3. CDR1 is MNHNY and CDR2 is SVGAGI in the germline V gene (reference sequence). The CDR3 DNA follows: TGTGCCAGCAGTTATAGCGGGAGGACAGATACGCAGTATTTT. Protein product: CASSYSGRTDTQYF.

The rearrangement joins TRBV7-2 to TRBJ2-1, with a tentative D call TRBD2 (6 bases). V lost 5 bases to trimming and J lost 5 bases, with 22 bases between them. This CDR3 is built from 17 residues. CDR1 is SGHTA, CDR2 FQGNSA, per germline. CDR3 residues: CASSNQRRGRPNNEQFF. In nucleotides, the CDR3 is TGTGCCAGCAGCAACCAACGCCGGGGGAGGCCCAACAATGAGCAGTTCTTC.

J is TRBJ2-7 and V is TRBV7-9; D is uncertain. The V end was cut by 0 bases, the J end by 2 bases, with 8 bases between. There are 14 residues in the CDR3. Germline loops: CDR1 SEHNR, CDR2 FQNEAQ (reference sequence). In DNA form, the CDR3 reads TGTGCCAGCAGCTTAGCTTCCAAGACCTACGAGCAGTACTTC. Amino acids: CASSLASKTYEQYF.

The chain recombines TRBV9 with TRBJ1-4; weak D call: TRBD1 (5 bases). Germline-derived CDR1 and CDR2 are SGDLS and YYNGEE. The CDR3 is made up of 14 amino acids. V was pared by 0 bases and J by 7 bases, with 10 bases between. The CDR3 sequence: CASSVGQGREKLFF. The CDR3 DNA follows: TGTGCCAGCAGCGTAGGTCAGGGCCGTGAAAAACTGTTTTTT.

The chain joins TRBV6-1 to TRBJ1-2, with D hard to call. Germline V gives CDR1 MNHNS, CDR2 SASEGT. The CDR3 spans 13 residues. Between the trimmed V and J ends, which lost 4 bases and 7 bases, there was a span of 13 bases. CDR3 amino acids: CASSAWREAGYTF. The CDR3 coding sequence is TGTGCCAGCAGTGCTTGGAGGGAGGCTGGCTACACCTTC.

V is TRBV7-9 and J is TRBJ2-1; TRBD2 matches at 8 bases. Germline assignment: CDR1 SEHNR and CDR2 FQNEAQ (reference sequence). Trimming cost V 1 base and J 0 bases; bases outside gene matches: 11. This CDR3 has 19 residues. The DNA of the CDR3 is TGTGCCAGCAGCTTAGTGCGGCTTCGCGGGGGGCCCTCCTACAATGAGCAGTTCTTC. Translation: CASSLVRLRGGPSYNEQFF.

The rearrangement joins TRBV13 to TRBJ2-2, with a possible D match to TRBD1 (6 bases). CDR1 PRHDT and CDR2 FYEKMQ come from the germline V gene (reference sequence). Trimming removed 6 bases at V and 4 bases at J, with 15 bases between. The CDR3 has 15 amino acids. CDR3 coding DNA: TGTGCCAGCAGAGTCGGGACACCTGTCACCGGGGAGCTGTTTTTT. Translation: CASRVGTPVTGELFF.

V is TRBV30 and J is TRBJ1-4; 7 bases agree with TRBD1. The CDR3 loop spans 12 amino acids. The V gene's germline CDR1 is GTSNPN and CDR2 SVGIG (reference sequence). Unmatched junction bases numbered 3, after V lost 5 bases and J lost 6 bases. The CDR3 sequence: CAWGTGDEKLFF. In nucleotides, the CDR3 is TGTGCCTGGGGTACAGGGGATGAAAAACTGTTTTTT.

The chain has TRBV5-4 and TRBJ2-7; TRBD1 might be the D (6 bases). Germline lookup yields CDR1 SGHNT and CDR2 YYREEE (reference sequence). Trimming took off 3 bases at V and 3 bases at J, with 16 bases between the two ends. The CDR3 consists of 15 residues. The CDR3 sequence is CASSYATGLGYEQYF. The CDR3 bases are TGTGCCAGCAGCTACGCCACAGGGTTAGGCTACGAGCAGTACTTC. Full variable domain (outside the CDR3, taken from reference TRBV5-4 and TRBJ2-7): ETGVTQSPTHLIKTRGQQVTLRCSSQSGHNTVSWYQQALGQGPQFIFQYYREEENGRGNFPPRFSGLQFPNYSSELNVNALELDDSALYLCASSYATGLGYEQYFGPGTRLTVT.

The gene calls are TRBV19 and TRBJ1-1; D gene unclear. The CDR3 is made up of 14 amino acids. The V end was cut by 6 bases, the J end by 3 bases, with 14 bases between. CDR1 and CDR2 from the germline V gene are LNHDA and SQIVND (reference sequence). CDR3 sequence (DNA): TGTGCCAGTAGGGAGTTAAGGGAGTACACTGAAGCTTTCTTT. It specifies CASRELREYTEAFF. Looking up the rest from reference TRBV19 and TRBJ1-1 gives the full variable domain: DGGITQSPKYLFRKEGQNVTLSCEQNLNHDAMYWYRQDPGQGLRLIYYSQIVNDFQKGDIAEGYSVSREKKESFPLTVTSAQKNPTAFYLCASRELREYTEAFFGQGTRLTVV.

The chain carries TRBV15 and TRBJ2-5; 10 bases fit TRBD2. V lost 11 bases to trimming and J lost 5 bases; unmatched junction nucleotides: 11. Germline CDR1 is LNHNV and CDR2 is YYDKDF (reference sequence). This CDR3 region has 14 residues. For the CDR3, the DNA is TGTGCCCCGGATTGGCTAGCGGGGGTTGAGACCCAGTACTTC. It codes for CAPDWLAGVETQYF. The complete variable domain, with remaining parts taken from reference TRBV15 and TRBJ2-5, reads DAMVIQNPRYQVTQFGKPVTLSCSQTLNHNVMYWYQQKSSQAPKLLFHYYDKDFNNEADTPDNFQSRRPNTSFCFLDIRSPGLGDTAMYLCAPDWLAGVETQYFGPGTRLLVL.

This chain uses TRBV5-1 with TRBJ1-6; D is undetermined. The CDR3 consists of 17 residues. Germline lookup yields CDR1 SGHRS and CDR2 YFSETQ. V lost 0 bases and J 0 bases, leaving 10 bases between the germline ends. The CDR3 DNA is TGCGCCAGCAGCTTGGACCACTGGAGCTCCTATAATTCACCCCTCCACTTT. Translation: CASSLDHWSSYNSPLHF.

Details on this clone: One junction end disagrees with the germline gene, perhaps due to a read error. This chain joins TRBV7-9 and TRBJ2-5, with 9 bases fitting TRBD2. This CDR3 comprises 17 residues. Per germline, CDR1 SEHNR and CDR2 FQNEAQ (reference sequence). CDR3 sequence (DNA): TGTGCCAGCAGCCTAGCGGGAACTCGGGACGCCCAAGAGACCCAGTACTTC. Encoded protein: CASSLAGTRDAQETQYF.

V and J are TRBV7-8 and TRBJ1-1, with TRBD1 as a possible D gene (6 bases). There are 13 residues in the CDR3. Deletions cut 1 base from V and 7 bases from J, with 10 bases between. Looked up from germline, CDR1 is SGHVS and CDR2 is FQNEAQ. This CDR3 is CASSLVGGGEAFF. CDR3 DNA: TGTGCCAGCAGCTTAGTAGGGGGAGGTGAAGCTTTCTTT.

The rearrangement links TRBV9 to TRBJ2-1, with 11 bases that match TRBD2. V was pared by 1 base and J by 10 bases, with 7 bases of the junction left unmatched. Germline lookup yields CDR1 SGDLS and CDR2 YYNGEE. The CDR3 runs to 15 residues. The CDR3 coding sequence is TGTGCCAGCAGCGTATTAACTAGCGGGGGCCGGGAGCAGTTCTTC. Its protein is CASSVLTSGGREQFF.

CDR3 residues: CASSQEYDTDPGSYNSPLHF. The CDR3 bases are TGCGCCAGCAGCCAAGAATATGACACCGATCCGGGGTCCTATAATTCACCCCTCCACTTT. This chain links TRBV4-1 with TRBJ1-6; D is undetermined. Germline-derived CDR1 and CDR2 are MGHRA and YSYEKL. V was trimmed by 0 bases and J by 1 base, leaving 19 bases between them. The CDR3 loop spans 20 amino acids.

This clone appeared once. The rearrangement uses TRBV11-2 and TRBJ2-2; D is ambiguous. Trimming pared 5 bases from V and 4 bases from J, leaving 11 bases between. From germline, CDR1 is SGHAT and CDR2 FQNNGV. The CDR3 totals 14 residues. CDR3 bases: TGTGCCAGCAGCCGACTGTGGGGCACCGGGGAGCTGTTTTTT. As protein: CASSRLWGTGELFF.

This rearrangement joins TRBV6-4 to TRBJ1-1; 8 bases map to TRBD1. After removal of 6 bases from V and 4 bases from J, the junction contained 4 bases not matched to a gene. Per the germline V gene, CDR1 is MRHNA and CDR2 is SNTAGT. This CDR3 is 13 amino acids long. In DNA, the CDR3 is TGTGCCAGCAGGGACAGGGCGGGCACTGAAGCTTTCTTT. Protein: CASRDRAGTEAFF.

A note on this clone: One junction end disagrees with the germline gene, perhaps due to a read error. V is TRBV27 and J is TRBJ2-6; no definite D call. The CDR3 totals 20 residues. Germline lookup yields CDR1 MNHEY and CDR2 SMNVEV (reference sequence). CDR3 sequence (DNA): TGTGCCAGCAACAACTCGGTCGACGGTAACCTAAGCTCTAGGGCCAACGTCCTGACTTTC. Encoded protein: CASNNSVDGNLSSRANVLTF.